These T cell receptor beta chains were read from a single sample in a study of control samples from healthy donors and cancer patients. The repertoire was sequenced with immunoSEQ multiplex PCR; TCRdb's copy has only in-frame clones and lacks some. This table holds about 190,000 clones, about 90% found once. The sample consisted of blood. The receptors were gathered from a man aged 25 to 45 in good health. Each CDR3 is given with its conserved first and last residue. Fields, in order: D gene, J gene, V gene, clone size, CDR3 DNA, CDR3 protein. The D gene is left open where the match is weak. Rows give clone size only sometimes, using once, few, many, or a class for an expanded clone.

TRBD2 TRBJ2-7 TRBV11-2 - TGTGCCAGCAGCTTTAGCGGGGCCTCCTACGAGCAGTACTTC CASSFSGASYEQYF
- TRBJ2-4 TRBV7-9 once TGTGCCAGCAGCTTACCCTATAGATTAGCCGGGACCAAAAACATTCAGTACTTC CASSLPYRLAGTKNIQYF
TRBD1 TRBJ1-6 TRBV19 - TGTGCCAGTAGGACAGGGGGCGGCTATAATTCACCCCTCCACTTT CASRTGGGYNSPLHF
- TRBJ2-7 TRBV28 - TGTGCCAGCGGGACCGAGCAGTACTTC CASGTEQYF
TRBD2 TRBJ2-1 TRBV4-1 - TGCGCCAGCAGCCAAGATTTGAGCGGGGGGCCCTCTTCTTACAATGAGCAGTTCTTC CASSQDLSGGPSSYNEQFF
- TRBJ1-1 TRBV18 - TGTGCCAGCCTACCAGTGGAGAACACTGAAGCTTTCTTT CASLPVENTEAFF
TRBD1 TRBJ2-1 TRBV19 - TGTGCCAGTAGTATAGACAGGGGGCGCAATGAGCAGTTCTTC CASSIDRGRNEQFF
- TRBJ1-1 TRBV5-1 - TGCGCCAGCACAGAAAATAGTGAAGCTTTCTTT CASTENSEAFF
TRBD1 TRBJ1-1 TRBV5-1 - TGCGCCAGCAGCTTGGAAGTCAGGGGGGGTACTGAAGCTTTCTTT CASSLEVRGGTEAFF
TRBD1 TRBJ1-1 TRBV29-1 - TGCAGCGTTGAGGACAGGGGGAGGAACACTGAAGCTTTCTTT CSVEDRGRNTEAFF
- TRBJ1-6 TRBV23-1 - TGCGCCAGCAGTGTGGACAGTGGAGTTAGGGGTTGTTTCCCACCCCTCCACTTT CASSVDSGVRGCFPPLHF
TRBD2 TRBJ2-1 TRBV4-1 once TGCGCCAGCAGCCAAGATCCCCCCTCGGCGGGGGGATCCTACAATGAGCAGTTCTTC CASSQDPPSAGGSYNEQFF
TRBD1 TRBJ2-2 TRBV27 - TGTGCCAGCAGCCGACAGGGTTCCACCGGGGAGCTGTTTTTT CASSRQGSTGELFF
- TRBJ2-4 TRBV3-1/TRBV3-2 - TGTGCCAGCAGCCAAGAGGCCTTTGGGGGGCAGGTAGCCAAAAACATTCAGTACTTC CASSQEAFGGQVAKNIQYF
- TRBJ1-4 TRBV5-1 - TGCGCCAGCAGGAGGGGGTCAACTAATGAAAAACTGTTTTTT CASRRGSTNEKLFF
- TRBJ2-1 TRBV2 - TGTGCCAGCAGTGAATCCGAGACACGAGTATATGAGCAGTTCTTC CASSESETRVYEQFF
- TRBJ2-2 TRBV19 once TGTGCCAGTAGGGAGGGACACAGGGCGAACACCGGGGAGCTGTTTTTT CASREGHRANTGELFF
- TRBJ2-2 TRBV19 - TGTGCCAGTACCCGGGACAAATCGAACACCGGGGAGCTGTTTTTT CASTRDKSNTGELFF
- TRBJ2-3 TRBV12-3/TRBV12-4 - TGTGCCAGCAGTCGGAACGGGGATACGCAGTATTTT CASSRNGDTQYF
- TRBJ2-1 TRBV28 - TGTGCCAGCAGTTTCCTTGGGGGCAGCGGAGATTACAATGAGCAGTTCTTC CASSFLGGSGDYNEQFF
TRBD1 TRBJ2-2 TRBV5-1 - TGCGCCAGCAGCGGAGGGCAGGGGGCTCTGACCGGGGAGCTGTTTTTT CASSGGQGALTGELFF
- TRBJ2-7 TRBV15 - TGTGCCACCAGCAGAGTGCAGGGCACCTACGAGCAGTACTTC CATSRVQGTYEQYF
TRBD1 TRBJ1-2 TRBV27 - TGTGCCAGCAGTTTTGGACAGGGGGCTAATGGCTACACCTTC CASSFGQGANGYTF
TRBD1 TRBJ2-7 TRBV6-5 few TGTGCCAGCAGGTGGGACAGGAACGAGCAGTACTTC CASRWDRNEQYF
- TRBJ1-5 TRBV2 - TGTGCCAGCAGCTACGGAGGGGGGAATCAGCCCCAGCATTTT CASSYGGGNQPQHF
- TRBJ2-2 TRBV7-2 - TGTGCCAGCACCATTAATGGGGGAACCGGGGAGCTGTTTTTT CASTINGGTGELFF
- TRBJ2-3 TRBV19 - TGTGCCAGTAGGTCGGGGCAGGAAGATACGCAGTATTTT CASRSGQEDTQYF
- TRBJ1-1 TRBV2 - TGTGCCGGGAGGGCCCTATCGGCCACTGAAGCTTTCTTT CAGRALSATEAFF
- TRBJ2-2 TRBV10-1 - TGCGCCAGCAGTGATAGGGCCGGGGAGCTGTTTTTT CASSDRAGELFF
- TRBJ2-7 TRBV19 once TGTGCCAGTAGTGGGCCCGGGCCCCCCTACGAGCAGTACTTC CASSGPGPPYEQYF
- TRBJ1-1 TRBV24-1 - TGTGCCACCAGTGATTCGCTAGTCAAGATGATGAACACTGAAGCTTTCTTT CATSDSLVKMMNTEAFF
TRBD1 TRBJ1-1 TRBV3-1/TRBV3-2 - TGTGCCAGCAGGCCGACAGGGGCCATGAACACTGAAGCTTTCTTT CASRPTGAMNTEAFF
- TRBJ2-7 TRBV15 - TGTGCCACCAGCACCGGACGTAGCTCCTACGAGCAGTACTTC CATSTGRSSYEQYF
- TRBJ1-6 TRBV3-1/TRBV3-2 - TGTGCCACACGGAGCTCCTATAATTCACCCCTCCACTTT CATRSSYNSPLHF
- TRBJ1-1 TRBV2 - TGTGCCAGCAGTAACTCCGGGAGGGACACTGAAGCTTTCTTT CASSNSGRDTEAFF
TRBD1 TRBJ2-7 TRBV7-9 - TGTGCCAGCAGCGGGACAGACTACGAGCAGTACTTC CASSGTDYEQYF
TRBD1 TRBJ2-7 TRBV5-1 - TGCGCCAGCAGCTGGACAGGGGACCCCTACGAGCAGTACTTC CASSWTGDPYEQYF
TRBD1 TRBJ1-6 TRBV9 - TGTGCCAGCAGCACTCGACAGGGCCTATCACCCCTCCACTTT CASSTRQGLSPLHF
- TRBJ1-6 TRBV30 - TGTGCCTGGAGTTCCGGGGGCGGTTCACCCCTCCACTTT CAWSSGGGSPLHF
TRBD1 TRBJ1-4 TRBV14 - TGTGCCAGCAGCCAGACAGGGATATGGAGTAATGAAAAACTGTTTTTT CASSQTGIWSNEKLFF
- TRBJ1-2 TRBV7-3 - TGTGCCAGCAGCGTAGACAGGTCTGGCTATGGCTACACCTTC CASSVDRSGYGYTF
TRBD1 TRBJ2-5 TRBV5-6 - TGTGCCAGCAGCCTTCCGACAGGGGCGCAAGAGACCCAGTACTTC CASSLPTGAQETQYF
TRBD1 TRBJ1-1 TRBV2 - TGTGCCAGCAGTCGACAGGGGGGGAACACTGAAGCTTTCTTT CASSRQGGNTEAFF
- TRBJ1-2 TRBV5-5 - TGTGCCAGCAGCTTGGAGAGGTACGGCTACACCTTC CASSLERYGYTF
- TRBJ2-2 TRBV30 - TGTGCCTGGAGTAGGCTATCCCCCGGGGAGCTGTTTTTT CAWSRLSPGELFF
TRBD1 TRBJ2-6 TRBV7-8 - TGTGCCAGCAGCTTAGGAGCAGGGGGAGCTGGGGCCAACGTCCTGACTTTC CASSLGAGGAGANVLTF
- TRBJ2-7 TRBV6-2/TRBV6-3 few TGTGCCAGCAGCGTGACAGGTATTACATACGAGCAGTACTTC CASSVTGITYEQYF
TRBD2 TRBJ2-1 TRBV7-8 - TGTGCCAGCAGGCAAACTAGCGGGGGGGCCCTAATTGGGGATGAGCAGTTCTTC CASRQTSGGALIGDEQFF
- TRBJ2-3 TRBV19 - TGTGCCAGTACGAACAGGAGAGGAGATACGCAGTATTTT CASTNRRGDTQYF
TRBD1 TRBJ2-1 TRBV5-1 - TGCGCCAGCAGCCCGGGGACAGGGGACAATGAGCAGTTCTTC CASSPGTGDNEQFF
TRBD1 TRBJ2-5 TRBV6-5 - TGTGCCAGCAGGGACAGGGGCATCCAAGAGACCCAGTACTTC CASRDRGIQETQYF
- TRBJ1-2 TRBV28 - TGTGCCAGTTCGGGGGCGGTCTATGGCTACACCTTC CASSGAVYGYTF
- TRBJ2-7 TRBV15 - TGTGCCACCAGCAGACTTGGCAGGGGCTACGAGCAGTACTTC CATSRLGRGYEQYF
TRBD2 TRBJ2-1 TRBV7-8 - TGTGCCAGCAGCTCCAAGACTAGCGGGGGGGCCAGAAATGAGCAGTTCTTC CASSSKTSGGARNEQFF
- TRBJ2-3 TRBV10-1 - TGCGCCAGCAGTGAGCGGGGGACAGATACGCAGTATTTT CASSERGTDTQYF